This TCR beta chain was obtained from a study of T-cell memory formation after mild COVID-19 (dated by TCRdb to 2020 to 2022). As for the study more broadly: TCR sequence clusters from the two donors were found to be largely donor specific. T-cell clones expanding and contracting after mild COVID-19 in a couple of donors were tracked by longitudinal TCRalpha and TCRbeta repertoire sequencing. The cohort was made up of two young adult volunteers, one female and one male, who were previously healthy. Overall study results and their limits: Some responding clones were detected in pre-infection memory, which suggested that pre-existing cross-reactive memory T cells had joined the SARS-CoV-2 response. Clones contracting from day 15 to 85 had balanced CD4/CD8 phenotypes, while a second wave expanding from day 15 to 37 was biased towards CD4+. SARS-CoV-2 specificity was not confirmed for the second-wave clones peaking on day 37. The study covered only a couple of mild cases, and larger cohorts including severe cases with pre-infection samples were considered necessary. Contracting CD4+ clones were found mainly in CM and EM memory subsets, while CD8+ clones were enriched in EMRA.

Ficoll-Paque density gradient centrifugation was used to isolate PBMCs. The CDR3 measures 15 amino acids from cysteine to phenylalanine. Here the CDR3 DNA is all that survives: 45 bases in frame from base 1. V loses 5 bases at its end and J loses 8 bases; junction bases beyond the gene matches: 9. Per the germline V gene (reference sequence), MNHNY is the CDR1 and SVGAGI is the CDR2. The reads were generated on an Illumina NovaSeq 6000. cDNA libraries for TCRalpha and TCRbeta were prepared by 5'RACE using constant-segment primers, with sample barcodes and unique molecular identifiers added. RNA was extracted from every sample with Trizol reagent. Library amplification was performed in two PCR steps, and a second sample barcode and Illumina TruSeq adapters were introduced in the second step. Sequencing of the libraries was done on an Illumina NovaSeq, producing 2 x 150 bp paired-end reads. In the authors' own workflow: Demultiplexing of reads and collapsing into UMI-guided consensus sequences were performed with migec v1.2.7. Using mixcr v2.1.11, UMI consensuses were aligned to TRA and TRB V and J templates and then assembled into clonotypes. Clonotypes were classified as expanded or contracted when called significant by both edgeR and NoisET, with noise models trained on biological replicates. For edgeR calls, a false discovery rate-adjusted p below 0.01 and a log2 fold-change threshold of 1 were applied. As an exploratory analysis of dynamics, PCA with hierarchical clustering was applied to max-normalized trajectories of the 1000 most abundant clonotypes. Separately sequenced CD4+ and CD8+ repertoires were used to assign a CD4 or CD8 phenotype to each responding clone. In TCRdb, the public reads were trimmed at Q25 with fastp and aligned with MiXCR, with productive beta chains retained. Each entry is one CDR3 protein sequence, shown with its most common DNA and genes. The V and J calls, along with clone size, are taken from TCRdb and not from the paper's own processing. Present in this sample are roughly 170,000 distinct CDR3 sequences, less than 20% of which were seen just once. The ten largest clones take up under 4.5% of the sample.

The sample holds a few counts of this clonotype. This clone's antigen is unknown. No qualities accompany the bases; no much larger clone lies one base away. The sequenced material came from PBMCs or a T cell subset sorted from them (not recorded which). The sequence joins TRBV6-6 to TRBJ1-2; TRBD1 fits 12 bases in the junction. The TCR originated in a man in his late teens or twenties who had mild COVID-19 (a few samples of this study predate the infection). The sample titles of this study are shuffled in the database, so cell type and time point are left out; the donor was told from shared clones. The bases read TGTGCCAGCAGTGGGACAGGGGGCGCAGGTCGGGGCTACACCTTC. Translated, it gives CASSGTGGAGRGYTF.